A selection of T cell receptor beta chains follows, all from one sample in a study of PD-1 blockade in classical Hodgkin lymphoma. Repertoires were generated with immunoSEQ multiplex PCR, while TCRdb's copy carries only in-frame clones and drops some. The table includes some 65,000 clones, about two thirds detected once. The sample here was peripheral blood mononuclear cells (PBMCs), taken before the second cycle of nivolumab. These receptors were collected from a human donor with classical Hodgkin lymphoma. Both conserved end residues are part of each CDR3. The D gene is left open where the match is weak. For some rows the clone size is stated as once, few or many, or as a class when expanded; others skip it.

j_gene,d_gene,abundance,v_gene,CDR3aa,CDR3nt
TRBJ1-1,NA,once,TRBV2,CASSADGRGTEAFF,TGTGCCAGCAGTGCCGACGGGAGGGGCACTGAAGCTTTCTTT
TRBJ1-2,NA,few,TRBV28,CASSFIGGYTF,TGTGCCAGCAGTTTTATCGGAGGCTACACCTTC
TRBJ2-5,TRBD2,few,TRBV7-3,CASSLSGGIKETQYF,TGTGCCAGCAGCTTAAGCGGGGGGATTAAAGAGACCCAGTACTTC
TRBJ2-3,NA,NA,TRBV11-3,CASRSLESDTQYF,TGTGCCAGCAGAAGCCTTGAATCAGATACGCAGTATTTT
TRBJ1-2,NA,NA,TRBV27,CASSFGQGEGYTF,TGTGCCAGCAGTTTTGGGCAGGGTGAAGGCTACACCTTC
TRBJ2-1,TRBD1,few,TRBV10-3,CAISASADRGRGNEQFF,TGTGCCATCAGTGCGTCGGCGGACAGGGGAAGGGGCAATGAGCAGTTCTTC
TRBJ2-6,NA,NA,TRBV6-5,CASSYSGQTGANVLTF,TGTGCCAGCAGTTACTCGGGGCAAACGGGGGCCAACGTCCTGACTTTC
TRBJ1-1,NA,NA,TRBV18,CASSPGTSFTEAFF,TGTGCCAGCTCTCCCGGGACATCATTTACTGAAGCTTTCTTT
TRBJ2-7,NA,NA,TRBV6-5,CASSEAHEQYF,TGTGCCAGCAGTGAAGCGCACGAGCAGTACTTC
TRBJ1-2,NA,NA,TRBV5-6,CASSSQGWGYGYTF,TGTGCCAGCAGCTCCCAGGGTTGGGGCTATGGCTACACCTTC
TRBJ1-2,TRBD1,NA,TRBV29-1,CSVEDRGPNRGYSYTF,TGCAGCGTTGAAGATCGGGGGCCCAACAGGGGCTATTCCTACACCTTC
TRBJ2-1,NA,NA,TRBV30,CAWRTEAVEQFF,TGTGCCTGGAGAACGGAAGCTGTTGAGCAGTTCTTC
TRBJ1-2,TRBD1,few,TRBV29-1,CSVVDRGNYGYTF,TGCAGCGTCGTTGACAGGGGCAACTATGGCTACACCTTC
TRBJ1-2,NA,few,TRBV6-5,CASSYPGGAGGYTF,TGTGCCAGCAGTTACCCGGGGGGGGCAGGAGGCTACACCTTC
TRBJ2-1,NA,NA,TRBV28,CASKIGSSYNEQFF,TGTGCCAGCAAAATCGGGTCCTCCTACAATGAGCAGTTCTTC
TRBJ1-1,NA,NA,TRBV5-6,CASSQTGRTEAFF,TGTGCCAGCAGCCAAACAGGGAGGACTGAAGCTTTCTTT
TRBJ2-3,NA,NA,TRBV7-9,CASSLPPDTQYF,TGTGCCAGCAGCCTACCCCCAGATACGCAGTATTTT
TRBJ1-2,TRBD1,NA,TRBV7-8,CASSLGPGTGNYGYTF,TGTGCCAGCAGCTTAGGTCCCGGGACAGGGAACTATGGCTACACCTTC
TRBJ1-1,NA,NA,TRBV29-1,CSSELRNTNTEAFF,TGCAGCTCCGAGCTACGCAACACTAACACTGAAGCTTTCTTT